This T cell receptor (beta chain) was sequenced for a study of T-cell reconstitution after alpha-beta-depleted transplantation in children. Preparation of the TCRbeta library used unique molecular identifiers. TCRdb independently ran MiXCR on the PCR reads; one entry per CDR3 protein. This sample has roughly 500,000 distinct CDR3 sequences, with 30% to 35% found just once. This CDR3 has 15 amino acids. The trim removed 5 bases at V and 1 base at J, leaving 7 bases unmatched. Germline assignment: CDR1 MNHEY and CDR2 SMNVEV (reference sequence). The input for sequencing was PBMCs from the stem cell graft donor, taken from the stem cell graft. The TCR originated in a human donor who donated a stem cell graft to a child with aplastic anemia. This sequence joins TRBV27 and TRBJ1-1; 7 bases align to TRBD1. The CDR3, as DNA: TGTGCCAGCAGTATAACAGGGGAGCCGAACACTGAAGCTTTCTTT. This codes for CASSITGEPNTEAFF.